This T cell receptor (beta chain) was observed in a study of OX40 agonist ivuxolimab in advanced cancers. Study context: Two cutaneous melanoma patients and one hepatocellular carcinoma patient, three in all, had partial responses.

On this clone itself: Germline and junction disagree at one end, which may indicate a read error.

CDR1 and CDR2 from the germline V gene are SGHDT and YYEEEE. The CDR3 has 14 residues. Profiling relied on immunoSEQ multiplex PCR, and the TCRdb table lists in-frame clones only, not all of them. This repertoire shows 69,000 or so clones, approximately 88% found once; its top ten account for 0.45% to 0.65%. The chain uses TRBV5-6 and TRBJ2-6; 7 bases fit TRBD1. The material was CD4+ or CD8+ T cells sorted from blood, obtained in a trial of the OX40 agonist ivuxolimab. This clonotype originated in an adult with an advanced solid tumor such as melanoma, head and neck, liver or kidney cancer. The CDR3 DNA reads TGTGCCAGCAGCTTGAGTACAGGGGACAACGTCCTGACTTTC. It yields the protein CASSLSTGDNVLTF.